These 14 T cell receptor beta chains share one sample of origin, sequenced in a study of cytomegalovirus exposure and HLA in healthy donors. The PCR had 60 Vbeta and 13 Jbeta primers. Assay: immunoSEQ multiplex PCR; the TCRdb copy retains only in-frame clones and omits some. The sample consists of 280,000 or so clones, around 90% of them appearing once. The sample was PBMCs. The receptors shown here come from a woman under 30 in good health and CMV-seronegative.

The genes are TRBV5-6 and TRBJ1-5; D may be TRBD1 (5 bases). Germline V gene lookup returns CDR1 SGHDT and CDR2 YYEEEE. Trimming left V 2 bases short and J 3 bases short, with 12 bases between. The CDR3 spans 15 residues. The CDR3 loop reads CASSLMGPSNQPQHF. For the CDR3, the DNA is TGTGCCAGCAGCTTAATGGGGCCTTCCAATCAGCCCCAGCATTTT.

The chain recombines TRBV7-3 with TRBJ2-1; 14 nucleotides match TRBD2. The junction had 13 bases not matched to a gene; V was cut back by 5 bases and J by 7 bases. CDR1 SGHTA and CDR2 FQGTGA come from the germline V gene. CDR3 length: 18 residues. The CDR3 reads CASSPKLKTSGGANEQFF. CDR3 in DNA: TGTGCCAGCAGCCCTAAACTTAAGACTAGCGGGGGGGCGAATGAGCAGTTCTTC.

The chain has TRBV5-4 and TRBJ1-4, with 8 bases lining up with TRBD1. CDR3 length: 17 residues. Trimming removed 0 bases from V and 8 bases from J; junction bases left unmatched: 12. Germline V lookup: CDR1 SGHNT, CDR2 YYREEE (reference sequence). The CDR3: CASSLGVLTGGGEKLFF. The CDR3 DNA reads as TGTGCCAGCAGCTTGGGGGTACTAACAGGGGGAGGAGAAAAACTGTTTTTT.

This rearrangement joins TRBV18 to TRBJ1-2; unclear D gene. The CDR3 sequence is 15 residues long. From germline, CDR1 is KGHSH and CDR2 LQKENI. The ends were cut back, 0 bases at V and 7 bases at J, with 15 bases in the middle. CDR3: CASSPPVTQLSGYTF. CDR3 in DNA: TGTGCCAGCTCACCACCTGTGACTCAGCTGTCTGGCTACACCTTC.

Regarding this clone: The germline gene is not matched at one end of the junction; a read error may be the cause. This chain connects TRBV4-1 to TRBJ1-2; TRBD1 is a possible D gene (5 bases). Germline V gives CDR1 MGHRA, CDR2 YSYEKL. This CDR3 region has 15 residues. CDR3 DNA sequence: TGCGCCAGCAACCAAGAGCCCCCGCAGGGCTATGGCTACACCTTC. Protein sequence: CASNQEPPQGYGYTF.

The chain couples TRBV9 to TRBJ1-1; maybe TRBD1 (5 bases). Deletions cut 1 base from V and 2 bases from J, with 6 bases between. Germline CDR1 is SGDLS and CDR2 is YYNGEE. This CDR3 is built from 13 residues. CDR3: CASSVTGNTEAFF. The CDR3 DNA reads TGTGCCAGCAGCGTAACAGGTAACACTGAAGCTTTCTTT.

V is TRBV2 and J is TRBJ2-2, with 7 bases that match TRBD1. After removal of 4 bases from V and 2 bases from J, the junction contained 13 bases not matched to a gene. CDR3 size: 18 residues. Germline lookup yields CDR1 SNHLY and CDR2 FYNNEI. The CDR3 DNA sequence: TGTGCCAGCAGTGTTCCCCTACAGGGGCCCAAAAACACCGGGGAGCTGTTTTTT. Translating it yields CASSVPLQGPKNTGELFF. Supplemented by reference TRBV2 and TRBJ2-2, the full variable domain reads EPEVTQTPSHQVTQMGQEVILRCVPISNHLYFYWYRQILGQKVEFLVSFYNNEISEKSEIFDDQFSVERPDGSNFTLKIRSTKLEDSAMYFCASSVPLQGPKNTGELFFGEGSRLTVL.

The V and J genes are TRBV9 and TRBJ2-3, with D maybe TRBD2 (6 bases). This CDR3 has 15 amino acids. Germline V gene sequence: CDR1 SGDLS, CDR2 YYNGEE. Deletions cut 0 bases from V and 1 base from J, with 9 bases between. The CDR3 sequence: CASSVEGTRTDTQYF. CDR3 bases: TGTGCCAGCAGCGTAGAGGGGACTCGCACAGATACGCAGTATTTT.

The rearrangement links TRBV10-2 to TRBJ1-1; D is uncertain. V was cut by 9 bases and J by 6 bases, with 8 bases left in between. This CDR3 spans 10 amino acids. CDR1 is WSHSY, CDR2 SAAADI, per germline. DNA for the CDR3: TGCGCCAGTCAGGACTCTGAAGCTTTCTTT. It codes for CASQDSEAFF.

This chain uses TRBV6-5 with TRBJ1-1; D possibly corresponds to TRBD1 (6 bases). V dropped 6 bases and J dropped 7 bases, with 15 bases sitting between them. Germline assignment: CDR1 MNHEY and CDR2 SVGAGI. The CDR3 contains 13 residues. The CDR3 is CASRPSGQLEAFF. The CDR3 coding sequence is TGTGCCAGCAGACCCTCCGGACAGCTTGAAGCTTTCTTT.

The chain couples TRBV7-9 to TRBJ2-5; 8 positions agree with TRBD1. Germline V CDR1 and CDR2: SEHNR, FQNEAQ (reference sequence). This CDR3 contains 13 residues. Germline trimming cut 5 bases from V and 5 bases from J; bases unmatched to any gene: 4. CDR3 nucleotide sequence: TGTGCCAGCAGCCCCCACAGGGGGGAGACCCAGTACTTC. Protein: CASSPHRGETQYF.

CDR3 protein: CAWEPGQGRFQPQHF. CDR3 nucleotides: TGTGCCTGGGAGCCGGGACAGGGGAGATTTCAGCCCCAGCATTTT. The genes are TRBV30 and TRBJ1-5, with 10 bases identical to TRBD1. V shed 5 bases, J shed 6 bases, and the junction held 10 bases outside the gene matches. CDR1 is GTSNPN and CDR2 is SVGIG in the germline V gene (reference sequence). The CDR3 length is 15 residues.

This chain links TRBV2 with TRBJ1-1; the D is unclear. The germline CDR1 and CDR2 sequences are SNHLY and FYNNEI. V was trimmed by 8 bases and J by 1 base, leaving 14 bases between them. This CDR3 comprises 14 residues. The CDR3 sequence: CASPVGGRNTEAFF. DNA of the CDR3: TGTGCCAGCCCTGTGGGAGGGCGGAACACTGAAGCTTTCTTT.

The chain has TRBV9 and TRBJ1-6; TRBD1 is a possible D gene (6 bases). V dropped 3 bases and J dropped 7 bases, with 14 bases sitting between them. The V gene's germline CDR1 is SGDLS and CDR2 YYNGEE. This CDR3 comprises 15 residues. CDR3 amino acids: CASSDHTGQNSPLHF. CDR3 nucleotide sequence: TGTGCCAGCAGCGACCACACAGGGCAAAATTCACCCCTCCACTTT.